This T cell receptor beta chain came from a study of T cells after yellow fever vaccination. The study, taken as a whole, reports: Booster samples showed a return of most primary-vaccination clones (roughly 95% CD4, around 88% CD8).

TCR cDNA was made by 5'RACE template switching, adding a universal primer site and UMIs. TCRdb redid the calling of the 5' RACE reads with MiXCR, one entry per CDR3 protein. The sample gives around 140,000 distinct CDR3 sequences, around 6.3% of which show up once; about 0.6% is in the top ten. Worth noting for this clonotype: The antigen is unknown.

Between the trimmed V and J ends, which lost 8 bases and 6 bases, there was a span of 8 bases. The CDR3 spans 11 residues. Germline CDR1 SGHTA, CDR2 FQGNSA. The chain couples TRBV7-2 to TRBJ2-1; D may correspond to TRBD1 or TRBD2 (5 bases each). Specimen: CD4+ T cells sorted from PBMCs, collected 10 days after the yellow fever booster vaccination. The sequence was obtained from a man aged 25 to 40 who received the YFV17D yellow fever vaccine. The CDR3 reads CASGTANEQFF. In DNA form, the CDR3 reads TGTGCCAGCGGGACCGCCAATGAGCAGTTCTTC.